This T cell receptor beta chain was retrieved from a study of blood T cells in healthy people across ages. Together with a sample-barcoded 5' primer, a J-beta primer mix was included in a second PCR lasting about 6 to 11 cycles. Each CDR3 protein is one row after TCRdb ran MiXCR on the 5' RACE reads. The sample carries some 860,000 distinct CDR3 sequences, around three fifths recorded once. To note about this clonotype: A read error may account for a junction end that differs from germline.

Drawing of peripheral blood yielded roughly 10 milliliters from each donor. The germline gives CDR1 SGHVS, CDR2 FNYEAQ. This CDR3 has 15 amino acids. Sequencing input: blood. The sequence was obtained from a man aged 35 to 55 in good health. The chain links TRBV7-6 to TRBJ2-1, with 12 bases lining up with TRBD2. The CDR3 reads CASSLAGGNRNEQFF. As DNA, the CDR3 is TGTGCCAGCAGCCTAGCGGGAGGGAACCGCAATGAGCAGTTCTTC.